This TCR beta chain is drawn from a study of post-analysis software for immune sequencing data. At the level of the study: The study covered relapsing-remitting, secondary progressive and progressive-relapsing courses of multiple sclerosis. Study results and limitations: Compared with controls, patients had more of five TRBV segments, including TRBV5-6, TRBV5-1 and TRBV20-1. In multiple sclerosis, normalized Chao1 diversity was significantly below that of controls.

V shed 4 bases and J 2 bases; nucleotides not matched to a gene: 2. This CDR3 contains 13 residues. Germline CDR1 MNHEY, CDR2 SVGAGI. Incorporated into the TCR beta cDNA libraries were unique molecular identifiers, which served to reduce PCR and sequencing biases. TCRdb called the PCR reads again in MiXCR, with one record for every CDR3 protein. The data hold roughly 800,000 distinct CDR3 sequences, with roughly 30% observed a single time. This clonotype was seen more than once but under ten times. No antigen is known for it. The chain joins TRBV6-5 to TRBJ2-7; TRBD2 matches 7 bases. The receptor was isolated from a girl aged 10-17 years with multiple sclerosis. The sample taken for sequencing was blood. The CDR3 is CASSWEGTYEQYF. CDR3 nucleotide sequence: TGTGCCAGCAGTTGGGAGGGAACCTACGAGCAGTACTTC.